The rows below give T cell receptor beta chains drawn from one sample of a study of blood T cells in healthy people across ages. TCRdb redid the calling of the 5' RACE reads with MiXCR, one entry per CDR3 protein. The sample shows 1.5 million to 2 million distinct CDR3 sequences, roughly a third of them seen only once. Sequenced input: blood. The receptor set was obtained from a woman aged 25 to 45 in good health. Each CDR3 is given with its conserved first and last residue. D genes are given only for firm matches. The size field is filled for only some rows; it gives once, few, many or a size class.

v_call	j_call	clone_size	d_call	cdr3_nt	cdr3_aa
TRBV20-1	TRBJ1-2	NA	NA	TGCAGTGCTAGAGATGAGGGAGATGGCTATGGCTACACCTTC	CSARDEGDGYGYTF
TRBV4-1	TRBJ1-5	NA	NA	TGCGCCAGCAGCCAAGATGGGGGGCGCCGCAATCAGCCCCAGCATTTT	CASSQDGGRRNQPQHF
TRBV20-1	TRBJ2-7	NA	TRBD2	TGCAGTGCCCCGGAGACTAGCTCCTCCTACGAGCAGTACTTC	CSAPETSSSYEQYF
TRBV25-1	TRBJ1-1	NA	NA	TGTGCCAGCTTTGTAGGTAACCCTCCTGAAGCTTTCTTT	CASFVGNPPEAFF
TRBV15	TRBJ2-7	many	TRBD2	TGTGCCACCAGCATAGGCGGGGGCGAGCAGTACTTC	CATSIGGGEQYF
TRBV7-3	TRBJ2-3	NA	NA	TGTGCCAGCAGCTTGACTAGGAGCACAGATACGCAGTATTTT	CASSLTRSTDTQYF
TRBV28	TRBJ1-6	few	NA	TGTGCCAGCAGCCTAACGGTCCGGGGTAATTCACCCCTCCACTTT	CASSLTVRGNSPLHF
TRBV6-5	TRBJ1-2	few	NA	TGTGCCAGCAGAGGGGCTAAGGGAGGCTACACCTTC	CASRGAKGGYTF
TRBV2	TRBJ2-5	once	TRBD2	TGTGCCAGCAGGACCGGGACTAGCGGGGTAATAGGGACCCAGCACTTC	CASRTGTSGVIGTQHF
TRBV20-1	TRBJ2-2	NA	NA	TGCAGTGCTAGAGATGGTAGACGGCGAACCGGGGAGCTGTTTTTT	CSARDGRRRTGELFF
TRBV28	TRBJ2-7	NA	NA	TGTGCCAGCAGACCTATTACAGGCTACGAGCAGTACTTC	CASRPITGYEQYF
TRBV6-2/TRBV6-3	TRBJ1-3	NA	NA	TGTGCCAGCAGTTACCCAGGGAGTAACACCATATATTTT	CASSYPGSNTIYF
TRBV4-2	TRBJ2-5	few	NA	TGTGCCAGCAGCCAAGTTCGAACTGGAGAGACCCAGTACTTC	CASSQVRTGETQYF
TRBV5-4	TRBJ2-5	NA	TRBD2	TGTGCCAGCAGGGGTCCGGCGGGAGGGATCCAAGAGACCCAGTACTTC	CASRGPAGGIQETQYF
TRBV20-1	TRBJ1-5	NA	NA	TGCAGTGCTAGAGACAGTGGACCTTATAGCAATCAGCCCCAGCATTTT	CSARDSGPYSNQPQHF
TRBV6-1	TRBJ2-1	NA	NA	TGTGCCAGCAGTGATAGGTGGGGGGCACAAGAGACCCAGTTCTTC	CASSDRWGAQETQFF
TRBV20-1	TRBJ2-6	NA	NA	TGCAGTGCTAGCGGTCCCGGGGCCGACGTCCTGACTTTC	CSASGPGADVLTF
TRBV7-8	TRBJ2-5	NA	TRBD2	TGTGCCAGCAGCTTTGGACTAGCGGGGGGATCCCAAGAGACCCAGTACTTC	CASSFGLAGGSQETQYF
TRBV7-8	TRBJ2-7	NA	NA	TGTGCCGCCCAGCTATTCGAAGAGGGCTACAATGAGCAGTACTTC	CAAQLFEEGYNEQYF
TRBV7-8	TRBJ2-7	NA	NA	TGTGCCAGCCTACCACTCAGGGGCGGAAGCTACGAGCAGTACTTC	CASLPLRGGSYEQYF
TRBV3-1	TRBJ2-7	NA	NA	TGTGCCAGCAGCCTGGACTACGGGAGCTCCTACGGGCAGTACTTC	CASSLDYGSSYGQYF
TRBV4-1	TRBJ1-1	NA	TRBD1	TGCGCCTGCCGGGACAGCCTCAAGAACACTGAAGCTTTCTTT	CACRDSLKNTEAFF
TRBV9	TRBJ2-1	NA	TRBD2	TGTGCCAGCAGCCCGCGGGGGGGCCGAGGTGAGCAGTTCTTC	CASSPRGGRGEQFF
TRBV6-5	TRBJ1-5	NA	NA	TGTGCCAGCAGATCTACAGAACGGGGCCAGCCCCAGCATTTT	CASRSTERGQPQHF
TRBV11-2	TRBJ2-1	few	TRBD2	TGTGCCAGCAGCGGGGGGGACGGGCGATACAATGAGCAGTTCTTC	CASSGGDGRYNEQFF
TRBV20-1	TRBJ2-1	few	NA	TGCAGTGCATGGGGACTCTCCTTGGTACATGAGCAGTTCTTC	CSAWGLSLVHEQFF
TRBV20-1	TRBJ1-4	few	NA	TGCAGTGCTAGATCCTCCCTGGGGCAGGGCCCGTATGGAGAAAAACTGTTTTTT	CSARSSLGQGPYGEKLFF
TRBV9	TRBJ2-2	NA	TRBD2	TGTGCTAGCAGCGTAGAGGGACTAGCGGGGGGGCTTCGGACCGGGGAGCTGTTTTTC	CASSVEGLAGGLRTGELFF
TRBV15	TRBJ2-2	NA	TRBD2	TGTGCCACCAGCAGAATGGGAGCGGGAGGGACCGGGGAGCTGTTTTTT	CATSRMGAGGTGELFF
TRBV15	TRBJ1-1	few	TRBD1	TGTGCCACCCGAGAGACAGGGATGAACACTGAAACTTTCTTT	CATRETGMNTETFF
TRBV7-8	TRBJ2-7	many	TRBD2	TGTGCCAGCAGCTTAGAGACTAGCGGGGTTGGCGAGCAGTACTTC	CASSLETSGVGEQYF
TRBV7-3	TRBJ2-5	NA	NA	TGTGCCAGCAGTGAAATGCCCCAAGAGACCCAGTACTTC	CASSEMPQETQYF
TRBV3-1	TRBJ1-1	NA	TRBD1	TGTGCCAGCAGAAAAGATGGACAGGGTCCCTCAACTGAAGCTTTCTTT	CASRKDGQGPSTEAFF
TRBV7-3	TRBJ2-2	once	TRBD2	TGTGCCAGCAGCTTAGGCGGGAGGTTTGCCGGGGAGCTGTTTTTT	CASSLGGRFAGELFF
TRBV20-1	TRBJ2-3	NA	NA	TGCAGTGCTAGTTCAGGGATCATAGATACGCAGTATTTT	CSASSGIIDTQYF
TRBV7-2	TRBJ2-2	NA	TRBD1	TGTGCCAGCAGCCCTCAGGGGGTGGTCGGGGAGCTGTTTTTT	CASSPQGVVGELFF
TRBV27	TRBJ2-7	NA	NA	TGTGCCAGCAGTTTAATCGCAGGGACGAACTCCTACGAGCAGTACTTC	CASSLIAGTNSYEQYF
TRBV12-3/TRBV12-4	TRBJ1-4	few	NA	TGTGCCAGCAGGCCGGGACACGGACGGGAAAAACTGTTTTTT	CASRPGHGREKLFF
TRBV20-1	TRBJ2-7	few	TRBD2	TGCAGTGCTAGTAGACTAGCGGGAGGGGTCTACGAGCAGTACTTC	CSASRLAGGVYEQYF
TRBV18	TRBJ2-1	few	NA	TGTGCCAGCTCACCACCGGGCCATGAGCAGTTCTTC	CASSPPGHEQFF
TRBV10-3	TRBJ2-1	few	TRBD2	TGTGCCATCAGTGACCCACCGGGACTAGCGGGGAAAAATGAGCAGTTCTTC	CAISDPPGLAGKNEQFF
TRBV2	TRBJ2-1	NA	NA	TGTGCCAGCAGGGGACGGAGCAATGAGCAGTTCTTC	CASRGRSNEQFF
TRBV3-1	TRBJ2-1	few	NA	TGTGCCAGCAGCCAAGATCTCGGGTCCGGGATTCGCAATGAGCAGTTCTTC	CASSQDLGSGIRNEQFF
TRBV9	TRBJ2-5	few	TRBD1	TGTGCCAGCAGCACAACCGGGACAGGGCAAGAGACCCAGTACTTC	CASSTTGTGQETQYF
TRBV9	TRBJ2-3	NA	NA	TGTGCCAGCGGCGTAGCGTCTCGTTTCACAGATACGCAGTATTTT	CASGVASRFTDTQYF
TRBV21-1	TRBJ2-7	NA	NA	TGTGCCAGCAGCAAAGCGTTGACAGCGGGCGAGCAGTACTTC	CASSKALTAGEQYF
TRBV4-1	TRBJ1-5	NA	NA	TGCGCCAGCAGCCAAGGGGCAAGAAATAGCAATCAGCCCCAGCATTTT	CASSQGARNSNQPQHF
TRBV6-2/TRBV6-3	TRBJ2-1	many	NA	TGTGCCAGCAGTCCTGGAGAGTTTTACAATGAGCAGTTCTTC	CASSPGEFYNEQFF
TRBV12-5	TRBJ2-3	NA	NA	TGTGCTAGTGGTTTGAGCAGCAGCCTCGGGCATACGCAGTATTTT	CASGLSSSLGHTQYF
TRBV12-3/TRBV12-4	TRBJ1-5	once	TRBD1	TGTACCAGCAGTCCGACAGGGGCCAATCAGCCCCAGCATTTT	CTSSPTGANQPQHF
TRBV12-3/TRBV12-4	TRBJ2-1	NA	TRBD2	TGTGCCAGCAGTCCTCCCCGACTAGCGGGGGCCAATGAGCAGTTCTTC	CASSPPRLAGANEQFF